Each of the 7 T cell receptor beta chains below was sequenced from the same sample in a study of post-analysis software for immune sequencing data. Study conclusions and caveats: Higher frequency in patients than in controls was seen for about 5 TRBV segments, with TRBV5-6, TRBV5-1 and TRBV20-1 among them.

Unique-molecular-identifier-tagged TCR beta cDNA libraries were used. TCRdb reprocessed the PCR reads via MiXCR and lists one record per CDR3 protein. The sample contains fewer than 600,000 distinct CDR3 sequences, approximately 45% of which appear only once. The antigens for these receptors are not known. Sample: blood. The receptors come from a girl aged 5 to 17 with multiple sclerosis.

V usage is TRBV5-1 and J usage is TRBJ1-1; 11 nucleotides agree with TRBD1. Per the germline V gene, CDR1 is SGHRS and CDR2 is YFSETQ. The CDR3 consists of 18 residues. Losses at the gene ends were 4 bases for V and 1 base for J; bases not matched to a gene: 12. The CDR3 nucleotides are TGCGCCAGCAGCCCCCAAGGACAGGGGGCCGCTTGGAACACTGAAGCTTTCTTT. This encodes CASSPQGQGAAWNTEAFF.

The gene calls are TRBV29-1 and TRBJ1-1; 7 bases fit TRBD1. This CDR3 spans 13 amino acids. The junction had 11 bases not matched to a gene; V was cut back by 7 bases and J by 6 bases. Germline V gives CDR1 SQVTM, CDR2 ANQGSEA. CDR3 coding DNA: TGCAGCGGTGGCCGGGACAGCCCCGCTGAAGCTTTCTTT. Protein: CSGGRDSPAEAFF.

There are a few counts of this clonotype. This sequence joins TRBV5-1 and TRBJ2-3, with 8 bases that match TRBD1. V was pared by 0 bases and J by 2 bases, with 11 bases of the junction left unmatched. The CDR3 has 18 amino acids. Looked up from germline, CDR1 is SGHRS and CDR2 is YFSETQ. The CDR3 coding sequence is TGCGCCAGCAGCTTGGGTCAGAGGGACAGGCCCCACACAGATACGCAGTATTTT. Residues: CASSLGQRDRPHTDTQYF.

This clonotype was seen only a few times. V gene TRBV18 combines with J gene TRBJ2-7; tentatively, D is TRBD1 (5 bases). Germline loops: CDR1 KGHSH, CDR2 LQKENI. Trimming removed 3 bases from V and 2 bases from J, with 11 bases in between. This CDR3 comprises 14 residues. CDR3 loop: CASSPRTQTYEQYF. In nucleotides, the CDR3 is TGTGCCAGCTCACCGAGGACACAAACCTACGAGCAGTACTTC.

The CDR3 bases are TGTGCCATCAGTGAGACGAACACCGGGGAGCTGTTTTTT. This encodes CAISETNTGELFF. The V and J genes are TRBV10-3 and TRBJ2-2; no firm D call. Trimming left V 2 bases short and J 0 bases short, with 1 base between. There are 13 residues in the CDR3. Germline loops: CDR1 ENHRY, CDR2 SYGVKD.

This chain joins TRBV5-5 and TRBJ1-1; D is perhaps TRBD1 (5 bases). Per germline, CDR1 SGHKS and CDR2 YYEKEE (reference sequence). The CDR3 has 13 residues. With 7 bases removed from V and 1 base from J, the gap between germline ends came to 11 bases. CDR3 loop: CASGSGPNTEAFF. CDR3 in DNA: TGTGCCAGCGGTTCGGGGCCGAACACTGAAGCTTTCTTT.

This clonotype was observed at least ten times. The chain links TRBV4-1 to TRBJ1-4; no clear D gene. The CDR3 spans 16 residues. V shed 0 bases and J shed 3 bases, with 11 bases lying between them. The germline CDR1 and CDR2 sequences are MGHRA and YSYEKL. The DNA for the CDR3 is TGCGCCAGCAGCCAAGAGTCGGGTGTGTCTAATGAAAAACTGTTTTTT. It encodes CASSQESGVSNEKLFF.